This T cell receptor (beta chain) was sequenced during a study of cytomegalovirus exposure and HLA in healthy donors. General study results and limits: Cytomegalovirus status, reportedly, was diagnosed with high specificity and sensitivity by the classifier.

On this clone: Its matching antigen is unknown.

Method: immunoSEQ multiplex PCR; TCRdb's copy keeps in-frame clones and lacks some. In the table there are a few hundred thousand clones, more than 80% of which are singletons. The CDR3 totals 14 residues. The V gene's germline CDR1 is MNHNS and CDR2 SASEGT. Trimming shortened V by 4 bases and J by 1 base, and 10 bases separated the two germline ends. The approximately 120-subject validation cohort, separate from the roughly 700-subject first cohort, included the donors. Sequencing input: PBMCs. The clonotype was recovered from a woman younger than 30 in good health and CMV-seronegative. The chain recombines TRBV6-1 with TRBJ1-1; D not resolved. The CDR3 sequence is CASSVRGANTEAFF. CDR3 in DNA: TGTGCCAGCAGTGTTCGGGGTGCGAACACTGAAGCTTTCTTT.